The rows below give T cell receptor beta chains drawn from one sample of a study of blood T cell repertoires in COVID-19. TCRdb's copy holds only in-frame clones and misses some; the assay was immunoSEQ multiplex PCR. This sample has about 370,000 clones, with more than 75% found just once. The sequenced sample consisted of peripheral blood. The receptors originated from a woman aged 30 to 39 with COVID-19, enrolled during active disease. Each CDR3 is given with its conserved first and last residue. A D gene is named only where the DNA matches it firmly. Not every row has a clone size; where given, it reads once, few, many or a size class.

v_call: TRBV15; d_call: TRBD1; clone_size: NA; j_call: TRBJ1-2; cdr3_aa: CATSRDGQGGPYGYTF; cdr3_nt: TGTGCCACCAGCAGAGACGGACAGGGAGGTCCCTATGGCTACACCTTC
v_call: TRBV9; d_call: NA; clone_size: NA; j_call: TRBJ2-7; cdr3_aa: CASSVEYRAYEQYF; cdr3_nt: TGTGCCAGCAGCGTAGAGTACAGGGCCTACGAGCAGTACTTC
v_call: TRBV15; d_call: NA; clone_size: NA; j_call: TRBJ2-2; cdr3_aa: CATSRVVNTGELFF; cdr3_nt: TGTGCCACCAGCAGAGTCGTGAACACCGGGGAGCTGTTTTTT
v_call: TRBV4-2; d_call: NA; clone_size: NA; j_call: TRBJ2-3; cdr3_aa: CASSQGGEIADTQYF; cdr3_nt: TGTGCCAGCAGCCAAGGGGGCGAAATCGCAGATACGCAGTATTTT
v_call: TRBV28; d_call: TRBD1; clone_size: NA; j_call: TRBJ2-7; cdr3_aa: CASSLGPTGGYEQYF; cdr3_nt: TGTGCCAGCAGTTTAGGCCCCACAGGGGGCTACGAGCAGTACTTC
v_call: TRBV6-6; d_call: NA; clone_size: NA; j_call: TRBJ1-6; cdr3_aa: CASSYSGHHNSPLHF; cdr3_nt: TGTGCCAGCAGTTACTCCGGACACCATAATTCACCCCTCCACTTT
v_call: TRBV19; d_call: TRBD2; clone_size: NA; j_call: TRBJ2-2; cdr3_aa: CASSLRLAGPDTGELFF; cdr3_nt: TGTGCCAGTAGTTTAAGACTAGCGGGGCCCGACACCGGGGAGCTGTTTTTT
v_call: TRBV7-2; d_call: TRBD1; clone_size: NA; j_call: TRBJ1-2; cdr3_aa: CASSLERTGGGGYTF; cdr3_nt: TGTGCCAGCAGTCTCGAAAGGACAGGGGGAGGTGGCTACACCTTC
v_call: TRBV29-1; d_call: TRBD2; clone_size: NA; j_call: TRBJ2-7; cdr3_aa: CSVEASGRDYEQYF; cdr3_nt: TGCAGCGTTGAAGCTAGCGGGAGGGACTACGAGCAGTACTTC
v_call: TRBV7-9; d_call: NA; clone_size: NA; j_call: TRBJ2-7; cdr3_aa: CASSLATYEQYF; cdr3_nt: TGTGCCAGCAGCTTGGCCACCTACGAGCAGTACTTC
v_call: TRBV6-5; d_call: NA; clone_size: NA; j_call: TRBJ2-3; cdr3_aa: CASSYSEGGGDTQYF; cdr3_nt: TGTGCCAGCAGTTACTCGGAGGGAGGAGGAGATACGCAGTATTTT
v_call: TRBV20-1; d_call: NA; clone_size: NA; j_call: TRBJ2-5; cdr3_aa: CSASRQGLETQYF; cdr3_nt: TGCAGTGCTAGTAGGCAGGGTTTGGAGACCCAGTACTTC
v_call: TRBV30; d_call: TRBD2; clone_size: NA; j_call: TRBJ2-3; cdr3_aa: CAWSVAGGTDTQYF; cdr3_nt: TGTGCCTGGAGTGTTGCGGGAGGAACAGATACGCAGTATTTT
v_call: TRBV4-1; d_call: NA; clone_size: NA; j_call: TRBJ2-5; cdr3_aa: CASSQDAGPQETQYF; cdr3_nt: TGCGCCAGCAGCCAAGATGCGGGGCCACAAGAGACCCAGTACTTC
v_call: TRBV12-3/TRBV12-4; d_call: NA; clone_size: NA; j_call: TRBJ1-1; cdr3_aa: CASSFPGATEAFF; cdr3_nt: TGTGCCAGCAGTTTTCCAGGGGCCACTGAAGCTTTCTTT
v_call: TRBV6-1; d_call: TRBD2; clone_size: NA; j_call: TRBJ2-7; cdr3_aa: CASSEAAGGLYEQYF; cdr3_nt: TGTGCCAGCAGTGAAGCGGCGGGAGGGCTATACGAGCAGTACTTC
v_call: TRBV4-3; d_call: NA; clone_size: NA; j_call: TRBJ2-7; cdr3_aa: CASSQGPGTHYEQYF; cdr3_nt: TGCGCCAGCAGCCAAGGCCCCGGGACACACTACGAGCAGTACTTC
v_call: TRBV5-1; d_call: TRBD1; clone_size: few; j_call: TRBJ1-2; cdr3_aa: CASSLNGQGETF; cdr3_nt: TGCGCCAGCAGCTTGAATGGACAGGGGGAGACCTTC
v_call: TRBV7-8; d_call: TRBD1; clone_size: NA; j_call: TRBJ1-5; cdr3_aa: CASSWGDRDNQPQHF; cdr3_nt: TGTGCCAGCAGCTGGGGGGACAGGGACAATCAGCCCCAGCATTTT
v_call: TRBV7-8; d_call: TRBD1; clone_size: NA; j_call: TRBJ1-6; cdr3_aa: CASSLFQGARGNSPLHF; cdr3_nt: TGTGCCAGCAGCTTATTCCAGGGGGCGCGGGGTAATTCACCCCTCCACTTT
v_call: TRBV19; d_call: TRBD2; clone_size: NA; j_call: TRBJ2-4; cdr3_aa: CASSGGLAGNLAKNIQYF; cdr3_nt: TGTGCCAGTAGTGGGGGACTAGCGGGGAATCTAGCCAAAAACATTCAGTACTTC
v_call: TRBV7-2; d_call: TRBD1; clone_size: NA; j_call: TRBJ1-1; cdr3_aa: CASSQDRAGNTEAFF; cdr3_nt: TGTGCCAGCAGCCAAGACAGGGCGGGGAACACTGAAGCTTTCTTT
v_call: TRBV19; d_call: NA; clone_size: NA; j_call: TRBJ2-2; cdr3_aa: CASSITRGISGELFF; cdr3_nt: TGTGCCAGTAGTATTACTCGGGGGATCTCCGGGGAGCTGTTTTTT
v_call: TRBV11-2; d_call: NA; clone_size: NA; j_call: TRBJ2-2; cdr3_aa: CASSHGQSGELFF; cdr3_nt: TGTGCCAGCAGCCATGGACAGTCCGGGGAGCTGTTTTTT
v_call: TRBV13; d_call: TRBD2; clone_size: NA; j_call: TRBJ2-1; cdr3_aa: CASSFRGRVYNEQFF; cdr3_nt: TGTGCCAGCAGCTTCCGCGGGAGAGTCTACAATGAGCAGTTCTTC
v_call: TRBV5-4; d_call: TRBD2; clone_size: NA; j_call: TRBJ2-7; cdr3_aa: CASSPQRDPYEQYF; cdr3_nt: TGTGCCAGCAGTCCACAGCGGGACCCCTACGAGCAGTACTTC
v_call: TRBV28; d_call: NA; clone_size: NA; j_call: TRBJ1-4; cdr3_aa: CASNEVGRGNEKLFF; cdr3_nt: TGTGCCAGCAATGAGGTCGGCAGAGGCAATGAAAAACTGTTTTTT
v_call: TRBV28; d_call: TRBD2; clone_size: NA; j_call: TRBJ2-7; cdr3_aa: CASSYLAGGPEQYF; cdr3_nt: TGTGCCAGCAGCTATTTAGCGGGAGGGCCCGAGCAGTACTTC
v_call: TRBV5-1; d_call: TRBD2; clone_size: NA; j_call: TRBJ2-7; cdr3_aa: CASSSGLAGARGEQYF; cdr3_nt: TGCGCCAGCAGTTCCGGACTAGCGGGAGCCCGGGGGGAGCAGTACTTC
v_call: TRBV12-3/TRBV12-4; d_call: NA; clone_size: NA; j_call: TRBJ1-1; cdr3_aa: CASTPRRDTEAFF; cdr3_nt: TGTGCCAGCACTCCTCGTCGGGACACTGAAGCTTTCTTT
v_call: TRBV7-2; d_call: TRBD1; clone_size: NA; j_call: TRBJ2-7; cdr3_aa: CASSSDRGISYEQYF; cdr3_nt: TGTGCCAGCAGCTCAGACAGGGGGATCTCCTACGAGCAGTACTTC
v_call: TRBV5-1; d_call: TRBD1; clone_size: few; j_call: TRBJ1-1; cdr3_aa: CASSLAAAGGRGSEAFF; cdr3_nt: TGCGCCAGCAGCTTGGCTGCAGCAGGGGGCAGGGGATCTGAAGCTTTCTTT
v_call: TRBV6-2/TRBV6-3; d_call: TRBD2; clone_size: NA; j_call: TRBJ2-2; cdr3_aa: CASSYSGIDNTGELFF; cdr3_nt: TGTGCCAGCAGTTACAGCGGGATAGATAACACCGGGGAGCTGTTTTTT
v_call: TRBV4-3; d_call: NA; clone_size: NA; j_call: TRBJ2-1; cdr3_aa: CASSQGSRIPSNEQFF; cdr3_nt: TGCGCCAGCAGCCAAGGATCTAGGATTCCGTCCAATGAGCAGTTCTTC
v_call: TRBV7-9; d_call: TRBD1; clone_size: NA; j_call: TRBJ1-1; cdr3_aa: CASSFAGGRWDTEAFF; cdr3_nt: TGTGCCAGCAGCTTTGCAGGGGGGAGGTGGGACACTGAAGCTTTCTTT
v_call: TRBV28; d_call: TRBD1; clone_size: few; j_call: TRBJ1-2; cdr3_aa: CASSFLRDRPANYGYTF; cdr3_nt: TGTGCCAGCAGTTTTCTCCGGGACAGGCCTGCTAACTATGGCTACACCTTC
v_call: TRBV9; d_call: TRBD2; clone_size: NA; j_call: TRBJ2-5; cdr3_aa: CASSATSGQETQYF; cdr3_nt: TGTGCCAGCAGCGCTACTAGCGGACAAGAGACCCAGTACTTC
v_call: TRBV7-9; d_call: NA; clone_size: NA; j_call: TRBJ1-3; cdr3_aa: CASSSPGSSGNTIYF; cdr3_nt: TGTGCCAGCAGTTCTCCGGGGTCCTCTGGAAACACCATATATTTT
v_call: TRBV4-1; d_call: TRBD1; clone_size: NA; j_call: TRBJ2-7; cdr3_aa: CASSLNRQGAYEQYF; cdr3_nt: TGCGCCAGCAGCCTCAACCGACAGGGGGCCTACGAGCAGTACTTC
v_call: TRBV5-1; d_call: NA; clone_size: few; j_call: TRBJ1-4; cdr3_aa: CASSLGGRNNEKLFF; cdr3_nt: TGCGCCAGCAGCTTGGGCGGCAGAAATAATGAAAAACTGTTTTTT